This passage covers 2 T cell receptor beta chains from one sample sequenced in a study of a mutant IDH1 vaccine in newly diagnosed glioma. Sequenced by immunoSEQ multiplex PCR; TCRdb stores in-frame clones only, minus some. The data contain approximately 36,000 clones, 92% of them seen just once; the ten biggest clones take up under 20%. The time point is: baseline, week 1 (first vaccination visit). Treatment denoted: pre-vaccination baseline after standard-of-care therapy. The source was PBMCs, collected from a glioma patient treated with radiotherapy, temozolomide or both. The receptors come from a man aged 18-30 years with glioma.

V gene TRBV18 combines with J gene TRBJ2-5, with D uncertain. Per the germline V gene, CDR1 is KGHSH and CDR2 is LQKENI. CDR3 length: 13 amino acids. V lost 0 bases, J lost 4 bases, and 6 bases lay in between. Written as DNA, the CDR3 is TGTGCCAGCTCACCACCGGGCCTAGAGACCCAGTACTTC. Protein: CASSPPGLETQYF.

DNA of the CDR3: TGCACCAGCAGCCCCGGACTAGCGGACAATGAGCAGTTCTTC. Protein product: CTSSPGLADNEQFF. V and J are TRBV1 and TRBJ2-1; TRBD2, as called in the table, went unchecked against the DNA. TRBV1 has pseudogene status. CDR3 length: 14 residues.